Listed below are T cell receptor beta chains from one sample, sequenced in a study of T cell responses to AZD1222 COVID-19 vaccine. Generated by immunoSEQ multiplex PCR, the TCRdb table keeps only in-frame clones and is missing some. The table shows some 80,000 clones, with over 90% occurring only once. The sequenced sample was peripheral blood, obtained on day 0 of AZD1222 vaccination. All receptors come from an adult in good health. Both conserved end residues are part of each CDR3. The D gene is left open where the match is weak. Some rows mark clone size as missing; the rest say once, few, many or name a class of expanded clone.

v_call	j_call	clone_size	d_call	cdr3_nt	cdr3_aa
TRBV10-3	TRBJ2-3	once	-	TGTGCCATCAGTGAATATGGCACAGATACGCAGTATTTT	CAISEYGTDTQYF
TRBV9	TRBJ1-2	-	-	TGTGCCAGCAGCCACTGGGCTTCCACTAACTATGGCTACACCTTC	CASSHWASTNYGYTF
TRBV9	TRBJ2-2	-	-	TGTGCCAGCAGCGCCCCAGGGGCGGGGGTCTCCCCCGGGGAGCTGTTTTTT	CASSAPGAGVSPGELFF
TRBV18	TRBJ2-7	-	TRBD2	TGTGCCAGCTCCGCGGGGGGGGCGAGGATTTGGTACGAGCAGTACTTC	CASSAGGARIWYEQYF
TRBV5-4	TRBJ1-2	few	TRBD1	TGTGCCAGCAGCTTGGACAGGGGTGTGGGCACCTTC	CASSLDRGVGTF
TRBV6-2/TRBV6-3	TRBJ2-2	-	-	TGTGCCAGCAGTTACCCCAGGGGCTTTGCCGGGGAGCTGTTTTTT	CASSYPRGFAGELFF
TRBV6-6	TRBJ2-3	-	-	TGTGCCAGCAGTTACCCCGCGGGCCCCGATACGCAGTATTTT	CASSYPAGPDTQYF
TRBV6-1	TRBJ2-1	once	TRBD2	TGTGCCAGCAGTGACCTAGCGGGGGGGCTTCGGCGCGAGTTCTTC	CASSDLAGGLRREFF
TRBV18	TRBJ2-7	-	TRBD1	TGTGCCAGCTCACCGGGACAGGGGACCTACGAGCAGTACTTC	CASSPGQGTYEQYF
TRBV6-1	TRBJ2-7	-	TRBD1	TGTGCCAGCAGTGAGGGACAGGGGCCCCTTCGGGAGCAGTACTTC	CASSEGQGPLREQYF
TRBV10-2	TRBJ2-7	once	-	TGCGCCAGCAGTGGGTATCCAGAGGACGAGCAGTACTTC	CASSGYPEDEQYF